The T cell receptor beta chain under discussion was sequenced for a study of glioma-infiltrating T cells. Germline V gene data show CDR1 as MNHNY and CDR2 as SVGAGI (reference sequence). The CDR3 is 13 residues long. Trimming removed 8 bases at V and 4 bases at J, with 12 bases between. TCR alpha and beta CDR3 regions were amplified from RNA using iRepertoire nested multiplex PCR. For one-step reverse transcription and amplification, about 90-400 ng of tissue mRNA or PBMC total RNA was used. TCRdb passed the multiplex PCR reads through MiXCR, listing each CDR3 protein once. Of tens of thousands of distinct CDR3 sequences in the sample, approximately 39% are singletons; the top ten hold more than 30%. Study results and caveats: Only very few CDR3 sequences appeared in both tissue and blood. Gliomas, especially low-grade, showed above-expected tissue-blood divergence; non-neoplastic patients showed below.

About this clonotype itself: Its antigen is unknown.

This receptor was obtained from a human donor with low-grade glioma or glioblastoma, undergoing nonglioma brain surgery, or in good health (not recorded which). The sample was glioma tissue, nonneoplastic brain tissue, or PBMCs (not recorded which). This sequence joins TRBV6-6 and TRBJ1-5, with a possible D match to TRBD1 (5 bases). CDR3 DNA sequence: TGTGCCAGCCGAAAAGGGGAAAATCAGCCCCAGCATTTT. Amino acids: CASRKGENQPQHF.